This TCR beta chain appears in the sequencing data of a study of cytomegalovirus exposure and HLA in healthy donors. Study-level points and caveats: Listed as cytomegalovirus-associated were over 150 TCR beta chains. In vitro work confirmed that a few CMV-associated chains recognize CMV antigens.

This CDR3 is 15 amino acids long. With 8 bases removed from V and 4 bases from J, the gap between germline ends came to 18 bases. Germline CDR1 SGHTA, CDR2 FQGNSA. Remarks on this clone: What it binds is unknown.

Vbeta (60) and Jbeta (13) primers were used in the PCR. Produced via immunoSEQ multiplex PCR; TCRdb's table is partial and in-frame only. The sample consists of about 130,000 clones, around 74% of them appearing once. The specimen was PBMCs. This TCR was sampled from a man aged 30 to 39 in good health and CMV-seronegative. This sequence joins TRBV7-2 and TRBJ2-1, with a possible D match to TRBD2 (6 bases). In DNA form, the CDR3 reads TGTGCCAGCTCGGCGGCCGCGGGGCAATACAATGAGCAGTTCTTC. The encoded protein is CASSAAAGQYNEQFF.